The clone carrying this TCR beta chain was observed many times. Its antigen remains unidentified. These data originate in a study of response to subunit inactivated influenza vaccine. Findings of the study overall: Authors proposed each seasonal influenza vaccination draws in few new T cells.

MiXCR, applied by TCRdb to the RT-PCR reads, yields one record per CDR3 protein. Among around 580,000 distinct CDR3 sequences listed, 14% were seen once. The length of the CDR3 is 15 residues. CDR1 is SGHTA, CDR2 FQGNSA, per germline. The trim removed 2 bases at V and 5 bases at J, leaving 9 bases unmatched. The rearrangement joins TRBV7-2 to TRBJ2-7; 7 bases are a match to TRBD1. The sequence was obtained from a man in his fifties who received an inactivated influenza vaccine. The input for sequencing was PBMCs from blood, taken 11 to 12 days after vaccination. CDR3 sequence: CASSLKTGNLHEQYF. The CDR3 region has the DNA TGTGCCAGCAGCTTAAAGACAGGGAATCTCCACGAGCAGTACTTC.